Listed below are T cell receptor beta chains from one sample, sequenced in a study of T cell repertoires in cytomegalovirus infection. The antigens for these receptors are not known. One entry per CDR3 protein, called by TCRdb with MiXCR from the reads. The sample holds hundreds of thousands of distinct CDR3 sequences, roughly 34% seen once. The sequencing here drew on cultured PBMCs, taken from culture after CMV antigen stimulation. Source of these receptors: a human donor in good health (CMV status not recorded). Some clones in this sample may be carry-over from other donors' samples. Both conserved end residues are part of each CDR3. The order of the fields is V gene, J gene, clone size, CDR3 length, D gene, CDR3 protein, CDR3 DNA. A D gene is named only where the DNA matches it firmly. Not every row has a clone size; where given, it reads once, few, many or a size class.

V gene: TRBV9; J gene: TRBJ2-3; clone size: few; CDR3 length: 13; D gene: .; CDR3 protein: CASSVGRLDTQYF; CDR3 DNA: TGTGCCAGCAGCGTAGGTCGCCTAGATACGCAGTATTTT
V gene: TRBV7-2; J gene: TRBJ1-2; clone size: .; CDR3 length: 11; D gene: .; CDR3 protein: CASSYRRRYTF; CDR3 DNA: TGTGCCAGCAGCTACCGGCGGCGCTACACCTTC
V gene: TRBV7-6; J gene: TRBJ2-5; clone size: many; CDR3 length: 15; D gene: TRBD2; CDR3 protein: CASSLLAGSQETQYF; CDR3 DNA: TGTGCCAGCAGCTTATTAGCGGGATCCCAAGAGACCCAGTACTTC
V gene: TRBV4-2; J gene: TRBJ1-6; clone size: .; CDR3 length: 14; D gene: .; CDR3 protein: CASSQDIRESPLHF; CDR3 DNA: TGTGCCAGCAGCCAAGATATCCGGGAGTCACCCCTCCACTTT
V gene: TRBV10-2; J gene: TRBJ2-1; clone size: .; CDR3 length: 12; D gene: .; CDR3 protein: CASRGGGREQFF; CDR3 DNA: TGCGCCAGCAGGGGCGGAGGGAGGGAGCAGTTCTTC
V gene: TRBV6-6; J gene: TRBJ2-7; clone size: few; CDR3 length: 18; D gene: .; CDR3 protein: CASSYSKAGPYGHYEQYF; CDR3 DNA: TGTGCCAGCAGTTACTCGAAGGCAGGGCCCTACGGTCACTACGAGCAGTACTTC
V gene: TRBV7-2; J gene: TRBJ2-1; clone size: .; CDR3 length: 13; D gene: .; CDR3 protein: CASSFWERYEQFF; CDR3 DNA: TGTGCCAGCAGCTTCTGGGAGCGCTATGAGCAGTTCTTC
V gene: TRBV19; J gene: TRBJ1-1; clone size: few; CDR3 length: 15; D gene: .; CDR3 protein: CASSPDRIKNTEAFF; CDR3 DNA: TGTGCCAGTAGTCCAGACAGGATCAAGAACACTGAAGCTTTCTTT
V gene: TRBV5-1; J gene: TRBJ2-5; clone size: .; CDR3 length: 13; D gene: .; CDR3 protein: CASSETFQETQYF; CDR3 DNA: TGCGCCAGCAGCGAAACTTTCCAAGAGACCCAGTACTTC
V gene: TRBV29-1; J gene: TRBJ1-5; clone size: .; CDR3 length: 13; D gene: .; CDR3 protein: CSVSLAMDQPQHF; CDR3 DNA: TGCAGCGTTTCGCTCGCAATGGATCAGCCCCAGCATTTT
V gene: TRBV12-3/TRBV12-4; J gene: TRBJ1-4; clone size: many; CDR3 length: 15; D gene: .; CDR3 protein: CASSLAGQVMKKLFF; CDR3 DNA: TGTGCCAGCAGTTTAGCGGGGCAAGTGATGAAAAAACTGTTTTTT
V gene: TRBV12-3/TRBV12-4; J gene: TRBJ1-2; clone size: few; CDR3 length: 13; D gene: .; CDR3 protein: CASSLIRSTGYTF; CDR3 DNA: TGTGCCAGCAGTTTAATCAGATCGACGGGCTACACCTTC
V gene: TRBV11-3; J gene: TRBJ2-6; clone size: few; CDR3 length: 19; D gene: TRBD2; CDR3 protein: CASSPSGRIPISGANVLTF; CDR3 DNA: TGTGCCAGCAGCCCTAGCGGAAGGATCCCAATTTCTGGGGCCAACGTCCTGACTTTC
V gene: TRBV30; J gene: TRBJ2-1; clone size: .; CDR3 length: 12; D gene: .; CDR3 protein: CAWSVLGNEQFF; CDR3 DNA: TGTGCCTGGAGTGTACTGGGGAATGAGCAGTTCTTC
V gene: TRBV6-1; J gene: TRBJ2-7; clone size: few; CDR3 length: 15; D gene: TRBD1; CDR3 protein: CASSYRGRGGYEQYF; CDR3 DNA: TGTGCCAGCAGTTACAGGGGGCGAGGAGGCTACGAGCAGTACTTC
V gene: TRBV12-3/TRBV12-4; J gene: TRBJ2-1; clone size: few; CDR3 length: 16; D gene: .; CDR3 protein: CASSLPLDRQALSEFF; CDR3 DNA: TGTGCCAGCAGTTTACCCCTGGATCGGCAGGCTCTCTCAGAGTTCTTC
V gene: TRBV20-1; J gene: TRBJ2-5; clone size: .; CDR3 length: 18; D gene: TRBD2; CDR3 protein: CSARDRGLAGVGGETQYF; CDR3 DNA: TGCAGTGCTAGAGATCGTGGGCTAGCGGGAGTAGGAGGAGAGACCCAGTACTTC
V gene: TRBV7-2; J gene: TRBJ1-3; clone size: few; CDR3 length: 14; D gene: .; CDR3 protein: CASSAYLSGNTIYF; CDR3 DNA: TGTGCCAGCAGCGCGTACCTTTCTGGAAACACCATATATTTT
V gene: TRBV7-2; J gene: TRBJ2-1; clone size: few; CDR3 length: 17; D gene: TRBD2; CDR3 protein: CASSQRTSGRGYNEQFF; CDR3 DNA: TGTGCCAGCAGCCAACGGACTAGCGGGAGGGGGTACAATGAGCAGTTCTTC
V gene: TRBV6-6; J gene: TRBJ1-5; clone size: .; CDR3 length: 14; D gene: .; CDR3 protein: CASSYTGTNQPQHF; CDR3 DNA: TGTGCCAGCAGTTACACAGGGACCAATCAGCCCCAGCATTTT
V gene: TRBV11-3; J gene: TRBJ1-1; clone size: few; CDR3 length: 16; D gene: .; CDR3 protein: CASSFRGHGGNTEAFF; CDR3 DNA: TGTGCCAGCAGCTTCAGGGGTCATGGTGGGAACACTGAAGCTTTCTTT
V gene: TRBV7-8; J gene: TRBJ2-5; clone size: .; CDR3 length: 14; D gene: .; CDR3 protein: CASSFQTVQETQYF; CDR3 DNA: TGTGCCAGCAGCTTCCAGACAGTTCAAGAGACCCAGTACTTC
V gene: TRBV7-6; J gene: TRBJ2-1; clone size: .; CDR3 length: 14; D gene: TRBD1; CDR3 protein: CASSLITGVNEQFF; CDR3 DNA: TGTGCCAGCAGCTTGATAACAGGGGTCAATGAGCAGTTCTTC
V gene: TRBV7-2; J gene: TRBJ2-5; clone size: many; CDR3 length: 11; D gene: .; CDR3 protein: CASSFKETQYF; CDR3 DNA: TGTGCCAGCAGTTTCAAGGAGACCCAGTACTTC
V gene: TRBV20-1; J gene: TRBJ1-5; clone size: many; CDR3 length: 13; D gene: .; CDR3 protein: CSARDSQGQPQHF; CDR3 DNA: TGCAGTGCTAGAGATAGCCAGGGCCAGCCCCAGCATTTT
V gene: TRBV7-9; J gene: TRBJ1-1; clone size: .; CDR3 length: 16; D gene: TRBD1; CDR3 protein: CASSLGGVGRQGQAFF; CDR3 DNA: TGTGCCAGCAGCTTAGGAGGCGTGGGGCGACAGGGACAAGCTTTCTTT
V gene: TRBV12-3/TRBV12-4; J gene: TRBJ1-2; clone size: .; CDR3 length: 16; D gene: TRBD1; CDR3 protein: CASSLPTRTGPYGYTF; CDR3 DNA: TGTGCCAGCAGTTTACCAACAAGGACAGGGCCCTATGGCTACACCTTC
V gene: TRBV7-2; J gene: TRBJ2-1; clone size: few; CDR3 length: 13; D gene: .; CDR3 protein: CASSPFYANEQFF; CDR3 DNA: TGTGCCAGCAGCCCATTTTATGCCAATGAGCAGTTCTTC
V gene: TRBV12-5; J gene: TRBJ2-1; clone size: .; CDR3 length: 15; D gene: TRBD2; CDR3 protein: CASGPGLADYNEQFF; CDR3 DNA: TGTGCTAGTGGCCCGGGACTAGCAGATTACAATGAGCAGTTCTTC
V gene: TRBV5-1; J gene: TRBJ1-1; clone size: .; CDR3 length: 14; D gene: .; CDR3 protein: CASGPLSLNTEAFF; CDR3 DNA: TGCGCCAGCGGACCGCTGAGTTTGAACACTGAAGCTTTCTTT
V gene: TRBV18; J gene: TRBJ2-1; clone size: .; CDR3 length: 19; D gene: TRBD2; CDR3 protein: CASSPRPSGTSVSYNEQFF; CDR3 DNA: TGTGCCAGCTCCCCAAGACCCTCCGGGACTAGCGTCTCCTACAATGAGCAGTTCTTC
V gene: TRBV20-1; J gene: TRBJ1-5; clone size: .; CDR3 length: 15; D gene: .; CDR3 protein: CSASETVLSNQPQHF; CDR3 DNA: TGCAGTGCTAGCGAGACGGTACTTAGCAATCAGCCCCAGCATTTT
V gene: TRBV18; J gene: TRBJ2-2; clone size: few; CDR3 length: 16; D gene: .; CDR3 protein: CASSINRVSDTGELFF; CDR3 DNA: TGTGCCAGCTCAATTAACAGGGTTTCGGACACCGGGGAGCTGTTTTTT
V gene: TRBV7-9; J gene: TRBJ2-5; clone size: .; CDR3 length: 16; D gene: .; CDR3 protein: CASSLGLGANQETQYF; CDR3 DNA: TGTGCCAGCAGCTTAGGGTTGGGGGCCAACCAAGAGACCCAGTACTTC
V gene: TRBV10-3; J gene: TRBJ1-5; clone size: .; CDR3 length: 15; D gene: .; CDR3 protein: CAISESYQSNQPQHF; CDR3 DNA: TGTGCCATCAGTGAGTCGTATCAAAGCAATCAGCCCCAGCATTTT
V gene: TRBV2; J gene: TRBJ2-3; clone size: few; CDR3 length: 13; D gene: TRBD1; CDR3 protein: CASGDRDLRTQYF; CDR3 DNA: TGTGCCAGCGGGGACAGGGACTTGCGTACGCAGTATTTT
V gene: TRBV10-3; J gene: TRBJ2-5; clone size: .; CDR3 length: 13; D gene: .; CDR3 protein: CAISASFQETQYF; CDR3 DNA: TGTGCCATCAGTGCCTCCTTCCAAGAGACCCAGTACTTC
V gene: TRBV7-2; J gene: TRBJ2-1; clone size: .; CDR3 length: 15; D gene: TRBD2; CDR3 protein: CASSITSVSYNKQFF; CDR3 DNA: TGTGCCAGCAGCATAACTAGCGTCTCCTACAATAAGCAGTTCTTC
V gene: TRBV11-2; J gene: TRBJ2-2; clone size: .; CDR3 length: 19; D gene: TRBD1; CDR3 protein: CASSFPPFNRGANTGELFF; CDR3 DNA: TGTGCCAGCAGCTTTCCTCCGTTTAACAGGGGGGCGAACACCGGGGAGCTGTTTTTT
V gene: TRBV25-1; J gene: TRBJ2-3; clone size: few; CDR3 length: 13; D gene: .; CDR3 protein: CASSALLEDTQYF; CDR3 DNA: TGTGCCAGCAGTGCTCTGTTAGAGGATACGCAGTATTTT
V gene: TRBV19; J gene: TRBJ1-4; clone size: .; CDR3 length: 14; D gene: TRBD1; CDR3 protein: CASRMTGENEKLFF; CDR3 DNA: TGTGCCAGTAGGATGACAGGGGAGAATGAAAAACTGTTTTTT
V gene: TRBV10-3; J gene: TRBJ2-7; clone size: few; CDR3 length: 13; D gene: TRBD1; CDR3 protein: CAISRDSSYEQYF; CDR3 DNA: TGTGCCATCAGCCGGGACAGCTCCTACGAGCAGTACTTC
V gene: TRBV27; J gene: TRBJ2-1; clone size: few; CDR3 length: 16; D gene: TRBD2; CDR3 protein: CASSLRSAGRGHEQFF; CDR3 DNA: TGTGCCAGCAGTTTAAGGTCGGCGGGGAGGGGCCACGAGCAGTTCTTC
V gene: TRBV24-1; J gene: TRBJ1-4; clone size: .; CDR3 length: 13; D gene: .; CDR3 protein: CATSDSSGEKLFF; CDR3 DNA: TGTGCCACCAGTGATTCCTCGGGTGAAAAACTGTTTTTT
V gene: TRBV7-6; J gene: TRBJ2-1; clone size: .; CDR3 length: 15; D gene: .; CDR3 protein: CASSLGGVTYNEQFF; CDR3 DNA: TGTGCCAGCAGCCTGGGTGGGGTAACCTACAATGAGCAGTTCTTC
V gene: TRBV7-2; J gene: TRBJ2-7; clone size: .; CDR3 length: 16; D gene: TRBD2; CDR3 protein: CASSLRLAVRGYEQYF; CDR3 DNA: TGTGCCAGCAGCTTAAGACTAGCGGTCCGGGGTTACGAGCAGTACTTC
V gene: TRBV10-3; J gene: TRBJ2-5; clone size: .; CDR3 length: 15; D gene: .; CDR3 protein: CAISEFRQYQETQYF; CDR3 DNA: TGTGCCATCAGTGAATTCCGACAGTACCAAGAGACCCAGTACTTC
V gene: TRBV28; J gene: TRBJ2-5; clone size: .; CDR3 length: 16; D gene: TRBD2; CDR3 protein: CASSKNLAGGEETQYF; CDR3 DNA: TGTGCCAGCAGCAAAAATCTAGCGGGAGGGGAAGAGACCCAGTACTTC
V gene: TRBV5-1; J gene: TRBJ2-6; clone size: once; CDR3 length: 16; D gene: TRBD1; CDR3 protein: CASGTGSDSGANVLTF; CDR3 DNA: TGCGCCAGCGGGACAGGGTCGGACTCTGGGGCCAACGTCCTGACTTTC
V gene: TRBV6-1; J gene: TRBJ1-1; clone size: few; CDR3 length: 12; D gene: .; CDR3 protein: CATRRAYTEAFF; CDR3 DNA: TGTGCCACCCGGAGGGCGTACACTGAAGCTTTCTTT